This entry lists 26 T cell receptor beta chains sequenced from one sample in a study of blood T cell repertoires in COVID-19 (dated by TCRdb to the early 2020s). Libraries were constructed by the immunoSEQ multiplex PCR assay. TCRdb retrieved this table from immuneACCESS and kept in-frame rearrangements only. Not all clones are present; in checked studies, unresolved V genes account for under half, and no reason is known for the remainder. The sample data list 250,000 or so clones, and roughly nine tenths of these were observed just once. 6.2% of the sample lies in the top ten. The sequencing sample was made of peripheral blood. The receptors were sampled from a man between 60 and 70 years old with acute or convalescent COVID-19.

CDR3 in amino acids: CASSYYKREARDEQYF. Here the CDR3 DNA reads TGTGCCAGCAGTTATTATAAACGGGAAGCGCGAGACGAGCAGTACTTC. The V call is TRBV6-5, the J call TRBJ2-7; tentatively, D is TRBD2 (5 bases). The CDR3 covers 16 residues. V was clipped by 3 bases and J by 5 bases, with 20 bases between them. In germline, CDR1 is MNHEY, CDR2 SVGAGI.

This sequence joins TRBV15 and TRBJ1-1; D possibly corresponds to TRBD1 (5 bases). The CDR3 totals 15 residues. The germline CDR1 and CDR2 sequences are LNHNV and YYDKDF (reference sequence). Between the trimmed V and J ends, which lost 4 bases and 5 bases, there was a span of 17 bases. The CDR3 is CATSTPSGGGTEAFF. CDR3 coding DNA: TGTGCCACCAGCACCCCTTCGGGGGGAGGGACTGAAGCTTTCTTT.

This rearrangement joins TRBV4-1 to TRBJ2-2; possibly TRBD1 for D (6 bases). The CDR3 loop spans 16 amino acids. The germline gives CDR1 MGHRA, CDR2 YSYEKL. With 6 bases removed from V and 6 bases from J, the gap between germline ends came to 20 bases. The CDR3 spells CASSPTGTLGSGELFF. The CDR3 bases are TGCGCCAGCAGTCCAACTGGGACACTAGGTTCCGGGGAGCTGTTTTTT.

V is TRBV10-3 and J is TRBJ2-7; 8 bases match TRBD1. The germline V gene encodes CDR1 ENHRY and CDR2 SYGVKD. V dropped 4 bases and J dropped 1; count of bases not matched to a gene: 15. The CDR3 totals 18 residues. The DNA for the CDR3 is TGTGCCATCAGTGGGTCCCCAGGGGGCTCCAAACAATCCTACGAGCAGTACTTC. It specifies CAISGSPGGSKQSYEQYF.

The rearrangement links TRBV19 to TRBJ1-5; the D gene is possibly TRBD1 (6 bases). Germline V gives CDR1 LNHDA, CDR2 SQIVND (reference sequence). Trimming removed 6 bases from V and 3 bases from J, with 12 bases in between. The CDR3 is made up of 14 amino acids. Here the CDR3 DNA reads TGTGCCAGTAGCGAGGACAGCCTCAATCAGCCCCAGCATTTT. It yields the protein CASSEDSLNQPQHF.

This clone appeared once. The V and J genes are TRBV29-1 and TRBJ2-5; 10 bases map to TRBD2. CDR1 SQVTM and CDR2 ANQGSEA come from the germline V gene. The CDR3 has 14 residues. The V and J ends lost 5 bases and 1 base, in that order; junction bases with no gene match: 4. CDR3 region: CSVPSGSGQETQYF. CDR3 DNA: TGCAGCGTTCCTAGCGGGAGTGGCCAAGAGACCCAGTACTTC.

A few counts support this clone. The J gene is TRBJ2-7, the V gene TRBV13; TRBD2 agrees at 12 bases. V lost 5 bases and J lost 4; bases outside the gene matches: 6. This CDR3 comprises 15 residues. CDR1 is PRHDT, CDR2 FYEKMQ, per germline (reference sequence). CDR3 loop: CASSVGLAGRYEQYF. DNA of the CDR3: TGTGCCAGCAGCGTCGGACTAGCGGGAAGGTACGAGCAGTACTTC.

This clone occurred once. This chain links TRBV3-1 (or the pseudogene TRBV3-2) with TRBJ2-1; D might be TRBD2 (5 bases). The germline V and J ends were trimmed by 4 bases and 7 bases, with 14 bases remaining between them. The germline CDR1 and CDR2 sequences are LGHDT and YNNKEL (reference sequence). The CDR3 sequence is 14 residues long. CDR3 nucleotides: TGTGCCAGCAGCCTATCCGGGGTTAGAAATGAGCAGTTCTTC. This gives the protein CASSLSGVRNEQFF.

V usage is TRBV4-1 and J usage is TRBJ2-7; 11 bases match TRBD2. Germline lookup yields CDR1 MGHRA and CDR2 YSYEKL. The CDR3 runs to 18 residues. V dropped 5 bases and J dropped 1; count of bases not matched to a gene: 13. The CDR3 here is CASSARLAGLPASYEQYF. The CDR3 DNA reads as TGCGCCAGCAGCGCTCGACTAGCGGGACTCCCCGCTTCCTACGAGCAGTACTTC.

For the CDR3, the DNA is TGTGCCTGGAGTCAAACTTCTGGCTACACCTTC. This sequence encodes CAWSQTSGYTF. The V gene is TRBV30, the J gene TRBJ1-2; D gene ambiguous. Trimming cost V 2 bases and J 7 bases, with 8 bases left between them. In germline, CDR1 is GTSNPN, CDR2 SVGIG (reference sequence). The CDR3 spans 11 residues.

This chain connects TRBV13 to TRBJ2-4, with 7 positions matching TRBD2. Germline CDR1 is PRHDT and CDR2 is FYEKMQ (reference sequence). J was trimmed by 0 bases and V by 5 bases; bases with no gene match: 7. The CDR3 totals 16 residues. CDR3 nucleotides: TGTGCCAGCAGCCTTAGCGGGCACCTAGCCAAAAACATTCAGTACTTC. This encodes CASSLSGHLAKNIQYF.

The rearrangement uses TRBV9 and TRBJ2-5; 12 bases match TRBD2. CDR1 is SGDLS, CDR2 YYNGEE, per germline. Trimming cost V 3 bases and J 5 bases; bases outside gene matches: 5. The CDR3 is 15 amino acids. For the CDR3, the DNA is TGTGCCAGCAGCGCTAGCGGGAGGGCTCCGGAGACCCAGTACTTC. Its protein product is CASSASGRAPETQYF.

The genes are TRBV5-6 and TRBJ1-6; D is possibly TRBD1 (5 bases). The CDR3 is 16 amino acids. V was clipped by 0 bases and J by 5 bases, with 12 bases between them. CDR1 is SGHDT and CDR2 is YYEEEE in the germline V gene. The CDR3 bases are TGTGCCAGCAGCTTGGCCTTTCGGGGGAATAATTCACCCCTCCACTTT. Translated, it gives CASSLAFRGNNSPLHF.

This clone showed up just a few times. The CDR3 DNA is TGTGCCAGCAGCCTAGGACCCGCTACCGGACGGGGAGCTTTCTTT. As protein: CASSLGPATGRGAFF. The chain combines TRBV3-1 (or the pseudogene TRBV3-2) with TRBJ1-1; D is ambiguous. The CDR3 length is 15 residues. With 4 bases removed from V and 10 bases from J, the gap between germline ends came to 22 bases. CDR1 is LGHDT, CDR2 YNNKEL, per germline (reference sequence).

This rearrangement joins TRBV4-1 to TRBJ2-5; a weak D match, TRBD2 (7 bases). Per the germline V gene, CDR1 is MGHRA and CDR2 is YSYEKL. This CDR3 has 17 amino acids. V gave up 4 bases and J gave up 5 bases, with 23 bases separating them. The CDR3 here is CASSRDQNLQGGETQYF. Here the CDR3 DNA reads TGCGCCAGCAGCCGGGATCAAAATTTACAGGGAGGGGAGACCCAGTACTTC.

V gene TRBV6-5 combines with J gene TRBJ1-1; maybe TRBD1 (5 bases). The CDR3 covers 16 residues. Per germline, CDR1 MNHEY and CDR2 SVGAGI. Trimming pared 0 bases from V and 1 base from J, leaving 12 bases between. CDR3 in amino acids: CASSYSKGYQNTEAFF. CDR3 coding DNA: TGTGCCAGCAGTTACTCGAAGGGGTATCAGAACACTGAAGCTTTCTTT.

This chain uses TRBV4-3 with TRBJ2-1, with TRBD2 identical over 12 bases. Per germline, CDR1 LGHNA and CDR2 YSLEER. This CDR3 has 20 residues. V shed 5 bases, J shed 4 bases, and the junction held 18 bases outside the gene matches. CDR3 protein: CASSYISKGLAGSRYNEQFF. The CDR3 DNA sequence: TGCGCCAGCAGCTACATATCGAAAGGACTAGCGGGATCCCGTTACAATGAGCAGTTCTTC.

This clone has a single count. The DNA of the CDR3 is TGTGCCAGCAGCCGATACAGGGGAGAGACTGAAGCTTTCTTT. Translation gives CASSRYRGETEAFF. This chain joins TRBV6-5 and TRBJ1-1; 7 positions agree with TRBD1. The J segment lost 5 bases and the V segment lost 6 bases, leaving 9 bases of the junction unmatched. The length of the CDR3 is 14 residues. In germline, CDR1 is MNHEY, CDR2 SVGAGI.

As DNA, the CDR3 is TGTGCCAGCACCCTTACCCTGACTCGGGTATCATACACCGGGGAGCTGTTTTTT. Its translation: CASTLTLTRVSYTGELFF. The chain couples TRBV4-2 to TRBJ2-2; no reliable D call. CDR1 and CDR2 (germline): LGHNA, YNFKEQ. This CDR3 spans 18 amino acids. V was shortened by 7 bases and J by 3 bases, with 24 bases between the two germline ends.

This CDR3 reads CASSYRGGTGELFF. CDR3 nucleotides: TGCGCCAGCAGCTACAGGGGTGGCACCGGGGAGCTGTTTTTT. The J gene is TRBJ2-2, the V gene TRBV5-1; 7 bases are a match to TRBD1. The CDR3 spans 14 residues. V gave up 3 bases and J gave up 4 bases; unmatched junction bases: 3. The germline gives CDR1 SGHRS, CDR2 YFSETQ.

The chain has TRBV19 and TRBJ1-2; D call uncertain. The CDR3 runs to 13 residues. With 5 bases removed from V and 2 bases from J, the gap between germline ends came to 9 bases. Per germline, CDR1 LNHDA and CDR2 SQIVND (reference sequence). CDR3 region: CASSEVENYGYTF. DNA of the CDR3: TGTGCCAGTAGTGAGGTGGAGAACTATGGCTACACCTTC. The full variable domain, completed using reference TRBV19 and TRBJ1-2, is DGGITQSPKYLFRKEGQNVTLSCEQNLNHDAMYWYRQDPGQGLRLIYYSQIVNDFQKGDIAEGYSVSREKKESFPLTVTSAQKNPTAFYLCASSEVENYGYTFGSGTRLTVV.

The chain has TRBV4-1 and TRBJ2-2; 7 nucleotides align to TRBD1. This CDR3 has 16 residues. Trimming took 1 base from V and 6 from J; bases not matched to a gene: 8. Germline V gene lookup returns CDR1 MGHRA and CDR2 YSYEKL. The CDR3 reads CASSQGARGIAGELFF. The CDR3 coding sequence is TGCGCCAGCAGCCAAGGGGCCAGGGGGATCGCCGGGGAGCTGTTTTTT.

This chain connects TRBV19 to TRBJ2-5; 7 nucleotides match TRBD1. Unmatched junction bases numbered 5, after V lost 5 bases and J lost 2 bases. The CDR3 has 14 amino acids. Germline CDR1 is LNHDA and CDR2 is SQIVND (reference sequence). CDR3 nucleotides: TGTGCCAGTAGTGCCCGACAGGGACAAGAGACCCAGTACTTC. It translates to CASSARQGQETQYF.

The table lists this clone with many counts. The V gene is TRBV6-4, the J gene TRBJ1-5, with D maybe TRBD1 (5 bases). The CDR3 sequence is 13 residues long. From germline, CDR1 is MRHNA and CDR2 SNTAGT. Trimming shortened V by 0 bases and J by 9 bases, and 9 bases separated the two germline ends. DNA of the CDR3: TGTGCCAGCAGTGACTCGAAGGGGTTGCCCCAGCATTTT. This encodes CASSDSKGLPQHF.

This chain joins TRBV12-3 or TRBV12-4 and TRBJ2-2; D might be TRBD2 (6 bases). The CDR3 spans 11 residues. Written as DNA, the CDR3 is TGTGGTACGGGAGTCCCCGGGGAGCTGTTTTTT. This translates into CGTGVPGELFF.

CDR3 amino acids: CASSYGGTDNTGELFF. Written as DNA, the CDR3 is TGTGCCAGCAGTTACGGCGGGACAGACAACACCGGGGAGCTGTTTTTT. The chain uses TRBV6-5 and TRBJ2-2; a possible D gene is TRBD1 (7 bases). V shed 2 bases and J shed 2 bases, with 12 bases lying between them. The CDR3 covers 16 residues. Germline V gene data show CDR1 as MNHEY and CDR2 as SVGAGI.